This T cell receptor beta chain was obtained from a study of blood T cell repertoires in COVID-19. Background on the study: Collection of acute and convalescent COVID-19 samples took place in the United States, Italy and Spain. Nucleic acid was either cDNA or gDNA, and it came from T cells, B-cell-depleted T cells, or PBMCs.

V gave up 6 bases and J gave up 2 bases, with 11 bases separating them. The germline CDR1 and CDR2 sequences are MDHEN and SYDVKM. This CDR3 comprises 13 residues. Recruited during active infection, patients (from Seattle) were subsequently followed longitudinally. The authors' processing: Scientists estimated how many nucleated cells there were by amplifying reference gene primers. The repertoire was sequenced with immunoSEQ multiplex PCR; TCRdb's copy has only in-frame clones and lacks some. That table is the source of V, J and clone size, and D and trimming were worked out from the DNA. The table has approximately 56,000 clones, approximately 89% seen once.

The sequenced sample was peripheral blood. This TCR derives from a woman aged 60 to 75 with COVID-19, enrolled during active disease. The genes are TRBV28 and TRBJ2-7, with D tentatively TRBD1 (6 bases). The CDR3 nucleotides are TGTGCCAGCAGACCCGGACAGACCTACGAGCAGTACTTC. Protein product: CASRPGQTYEQYF.